This record covers a single T cell receptor beta chain. Time point defined: pre-treatment sample, taken before nivolumab and TIL therapy. The tumor samples were excised metastases, mostly pleural nodules or supraclavicular lymph nodes. The immunoSEQ assay was v3. Generated by immunoSEQ multiplex PCR, the TCRdb table keeps only in-frame clones and is missing some. Of tens of thousands of clones in the sample, 60% to 80% were seen once. CDR1 and CDR2 from the germline V gene are SEHNR and FQNEAQ (reference sequence). The CDR3 has 16 amino acids. V dropped 5 bases and J dropped 7; count of bases not matched to a gene: 14. This sample stems from a study of TIL therapy for anti-PD-1-resistant metastatic lung cancer.

Sequences were derived from tumor tissue, sampled at baseline. This clonotype was obtained from a woman aged 30 to 85 with non-small cell lung cancer. This rearrangement joins TRBV7-9 to TRBJ2-7; 10 bases agree with TRBD2. The CDR3 loop is CASSPQGLAERGEQYF. The DNA for the CDR3 is TGTGCCAGCAGCCCACAAGGACTAGCGGAGAGGGGAGAGCAGTACTTC.